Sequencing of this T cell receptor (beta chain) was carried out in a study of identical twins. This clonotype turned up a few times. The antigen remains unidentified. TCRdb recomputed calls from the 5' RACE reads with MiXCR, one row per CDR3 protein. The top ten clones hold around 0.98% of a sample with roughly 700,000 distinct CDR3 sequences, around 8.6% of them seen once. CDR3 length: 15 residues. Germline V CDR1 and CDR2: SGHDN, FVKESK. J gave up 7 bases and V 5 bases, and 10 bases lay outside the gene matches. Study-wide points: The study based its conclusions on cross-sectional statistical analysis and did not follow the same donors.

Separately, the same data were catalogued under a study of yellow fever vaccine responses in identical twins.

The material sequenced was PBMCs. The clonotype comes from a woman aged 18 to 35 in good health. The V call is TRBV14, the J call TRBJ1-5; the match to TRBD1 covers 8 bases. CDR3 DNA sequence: TGTGCCAGCAGCATCCGACAGGGGACGGGGCAGCCCCAGCATTTT. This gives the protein CASSIRQGTGQPQHF.